Shown below are 18 T cell receptor beta chains from a single sample sequenced in a study of early T cells in non-severe SARS-CoV-2 infection. TCRdb passed the 5' RACE reads through MiXCR, listing each CDR3 protein once. Here the sample spans 50,000 to 55,000 distinct CDR3 sequences, about a tenth being singletons. Input material: whole blood. The receptors derive from an adult who was a healthcare worker with PCR-confirmed SARS-CoV-2 infection or an uninfected control (not recorded which).

This clonotype was observed at least ten times. V gene TRBV6-1 combines with J gene TRBJ1-2, with unresolved D. The CDR3 has 15 amino acids. Germline V gives CDR1 MNHNS, CDR2 SASEGT. The V and J ends lost 4 bases and 4 bases respectively, with 16 bases between them. CDR3 sequence reads: CASSADTGGSYGYTF. The DNA for the CDR3 is TGTGCCAGCAGTGCAGACACCGGTGGCAGCTATGGCTACACCTTC.

V and J are TRBV4-2 and TRBJ1-3; a weak D match, TRBD1 (5 bases). The V gene lost 0 bases and the J gene lost 0 bases, with 21 bases spanning the gap. Germline CDR1 reads LGHNA; CDR2 reads YNFKEQ. The CDR3 is 20 amino acids. As DNA, the CDR3 is TGTGCCAGCAGCCAAGAGTATGGTGGTAGGGGACGTATCTCTGGAAACACCATATATTTT. Translated: CASSQEYGGRGRISGNTIYF.

This clonotype occurred many times. The V gene is TRBV20-1, the J gene TRBJ1-1; D gene ambiguous. V was trimmed by 4 bases and J by 4 bases, leaving 16 bases between them. In germline, CDR1 is DFQATT, CDR2 SNEGSKA (reference sequence). The CDR3 totals 14 residues. The CDR3 DNA reads TGCAGTGCTACCCTGGGAGGATCGGGCACTGAAGCTTTCTTT. Translation: CSATLGGSGTEAFF.

This clonotype was counted at least ten times. The chain has TRBV5-1 and TRBJ1-1, with D uncertain. V lost 5 bases and J lost 1, with 9 bases in between. This CDR3 comprises 13 residues. Germline V gene lookup returns CDR1 SGHRS and CDR2 YFSETQ. CDR3 sequence (DNA): TGCGCCAGCAGGCTGAACAAGAACACTGAAGCTTTCTTT. It specifies CASRLNKNTEAFF. The entire variable domain, with the rest obtained from reference TRBV5-1 and TRBJ1-1, is as follows: KAGVTQTPRYLIKTRGQQVTLSCSPISGHRSVSWYQQTPGQGLQFLFEYFSETQRNKGNFPGRFSGRQFSNSRSEMNVSTLELGDSALYLCASRLNKNTEAFFGQGTRLTVV.

The sample holds many counts of this clonotype. CDR3 amino acids: CARTVRQPQHF. CDR3 in DNA: TGTGCAAGAACCGTCCGTCAGCCCCAGCATTTT. The genes are TRBV12-5 and TRBJ1-5; D not certain. The CDR3 consists of 11 residues. Looked up from germline, CDR1 is LGHNT and CDR2 is FRNRAP.

This chain joins TRBV28 and TRBJ2-7, with D possibly called TRBD1 or TRBD2 (5 bases each). In germline, CDR1 is MDHEN, CDR2 SYDVKM. Trimming shortened V by 2 bases and J by 2 bases, and 10 bases separated the two germline ends. The CDR3 is made up of 14 amino acids. The CDR3 sequence is CASSLTGGTYEQYF. Written as DNA, the CDR3 is TGTGCCAGCAGTTTAACAGGAGGTACCTACGAGCAGTACTTC.

In this sample, this clonotype turned up many times. This chain links TRBV6-5 with TRBJ1-1; D unresolved. This CDR3 contains 15 residues. Trimming cost V 4 bases and J 2 bases, with 14 bases left between them. Germline assignment: CDR1 MNHEY and CDR2 SVGAGI. The DNA of the CDR3 is TGTGCCAGCAGTTCCGAATACCGGGCAAACACTGAAGCTTTCTTT. It yields the protein CASSSEYRANTEAFF.

The gene calls are TRBV25-1 and TRBJ2-1; perhaps TRBD2 as D (6 bases). Between the trimmed V and J ends, which lost 6 bases and 6 bases, there was a span of 18 bases. This CDR3 region has 15 residues. The V gene's germline CDR1 is MGHDK and CDR2 SYGVNS. CDR3 nucleotide sequence: TGTGCCAGCAGCGCGGGACTTCTTACGGGCAATGAGCAGTTCTTC. It translates to CASSAGLLTGNEQFF.

A few counts support this clonotype. The genes are TRBV11-2 and TRBJ2-1; TRBD1 or TRBD2 may be the D gene (5 bases each). CDR1 is SGHAT and CDR2 is FQNNGV in the germline V gene. The CDR3 is 16 residues long. Trimming removed 5 bases at V and 2 bases at J, with 16 bases between. Here the CDR3 DNA reads TGTGCCAGCAGCAGCCTCCTGAGGGGCCCCTACAATGAGCAGTTCTTC. Translating it yields CASSSLLRGPYNEQFF.

The sample holds many counts of this clonotype. CDR3 in amino acids: CSARQGVYGNTIYF. The CDR3 DNA reads as TGCAGTGCTAGACAGGGGGTCTACGGAAACACCATATATTTT. The chain joins TRBV20-1 to TRBJ1-3, with TRBD1 matching over 7 bases. V gave up 2 bases and J gave up 4 bases; unmatched junction bases: 5. The V gene's germline CDR1 is DFQATT and CDR2 SNEGSKA (reference sequence). The CDR3 totals 14 residues.

This clonotype showed up many times. The V gene is TRBV29-1, the J gene TRBJ1-5; maybe TRBD1 (5 bases). Trimming left V 6 bases short and J 3 bases short, with 15 bases between. The CDR3 has 14 amino acids. Germline V gives CDR1 SQVTM, CDR2 ANQGSEA. The CDR3 is CSVASGGTNQPQHF. CDR3 coding DNA: TGCAGCGTCGCGAGCGGCGGGACCAATCAGCCCCAGCATTTT. Full variable domain (rest looked up from reference TRBV29-1 and TRBJ1-5): SAVISQKPSRDICQRGTSLTIQCQVDSQVTMMFWYRQQPGQSLTLIATANQGSEATYESGFVIDKFPISRPNLTFSTLTVSNMSPEDSSIYLCSVASGGTNQPQHFGDGTRLSIL.

There are many counts of this clonotype. The J gene is TRBJ2-2, the V gene TRBV7-7, with D unclear. This CDR3 region has 15 residues. Trimming shortened V by 6 bases and J by 5 bases, and 16 bases separated the two germline ends. The germline V gene has CDR1 SSHAT and CDR2 FNYEAQ (reference sequence). CDR3: CASRLRALRTGELFF. DNA of the CDR3: TGTGCCAGCAGATTACGGGCGCTTCGTACCGGGGAGCTGTTTTTT. The variable domain in full, completed from reference TRBV7-7 and TRBJ2-2, reads GAGVSQSPRYKVTKRGQDVTLRCDPISSHATLYWYQQALGQGPEFLTYFNYEAQPDKSGLPSDRFSAERPEGSISTLTIQRTEQRDSAMYRCASRLRALRTGELFFGEGSRLTVL.

Ten or more counts support this clonotype. The rearrangement links TRBV4-3 to TRBJ2-7; 7 nucleotides agree with TRBD1. The J segment lost 3 bases and the V segment lost 2 bases, leaving 7 bases of the junction unmatched. The germline V gene has CDR1 LGHNA and CDR2 YSLEER. The CDR3 has 15 residues. This chain's CDR3 is CASSQKPGQSYEQYF. The CDR3 coding sequence is TGCGCCAGCAGCCAAAAACCGGGACAGAGCTACGAGCAGTACTTC.

In this sample, this clonotype turned up many times. This chain connects TRBV5-1 to TRBJ1-4; D gene ambiguous. The germline CDR1 and CDR2 sequences are SGHRS and YFSETQ. The CDR3 has 12 amino acids. Between the trimmed V and J ends, which lost 0 bases and 12 bases, there was a span of 9 bases. The CDR3 DNA reads as TGCGCCAGCAGCTTGGACGCCAGCGAACTGTTTTTT. This codes for CASSLDASELFF.

The chain joins TRBV12-5 to TRBJ2-1, with D possibly matching TRBD2 (6 bases). Trimming shortened V by 7 bases and J by 6 bases, and 13 bases separated the two germline ends. CDR1 and CDR2 (germline): LGHNT, FRNRAP. The CDR3 runs to 13 residues. The CDR3 nucleotides read TGTGCTAGTGCCTTAGGAGGGCTCAATGAGCAGTTCTTC. Translation gives CASALGGLNEQFF. The variable domain in full, completed from reference TRBV12-5 and TRBJ2-1, reads DARVTQTPRHKVTEMGQEVTMRCQPILGHNTVFWYRQTMMQGLELLAYFRNRAPLDDSGMPKDRFSAEMPDATLATLKIQPSEPRDSAVYFCASALGGLNEQFFGPGTRLTVL.

This clonotype was counted between two and nine times. The V and J genes are TRBV29-1 and TRBJ1-1; TRBD1 aligns across 10 bases. The germline gives CDR1 SQVTM, CDR2 ANQGSEA. The J segment lost 5 bases and the V segment lost 4 bases, leaving 13 bases of the junction unmatched. The CDR3 is made up of 16 amino acids. This CDR3 is CSVAPRTGGVGTEAFF. In DNA form, the CDR3 reads TGCAGCGTTGCCCCGAGGACAGGGGGAGTCGGAACTGAAGCTTTCTTT.

At least ten counts were recorded for this clonotype. The chain carries TRBV3-1 and TRBJ1-2, with D possibly matching TRBD1 (6 bases). The CDR3 is made up of 13 amino acids. V was trimmed by 2 bases and J by 7 bases, leaving 11 bases between them. Per germline, CDR1 LGHDT and CDR2 YNNKEL (reference sequence). CDR3 nucleotides: TGTGCCAGCAGCCAAACAGGGAAGGGTGGCTACACCTTC. Protein: CASSQTGKGGYTF. Full variable domain (missing parts from reference TRBV3-1 and TRBJ1-2): DTAVSQTPKYLVTQMGNDKSIKCEQNLGHDTMYWYKQDSKKFLKIMFSYNNKELIINETVPNRFSPKSPDKAHLNLHINSLELGDSAVYFCASSQTGKGGYTFGSGTRLTVV.

The chain uses TRBV14 and TRBJ2-7; D is unclear. This CDR3 has 13 residues. Germline-derived CDR1 and CDR2 are SGHDN and FVKESK. With 1 base removed from V and 5 bases from J, the gap between germline ends came to 9 bases. This CDR3 reads CASSQVGVNEQYF. Written as DNA, the CDR3 is TGTGCCAGCAGCCAAGTCGGCGTAAACGAGCAGTACTTC.